This entry describes one T cell receptor beta chain. The data stem from a study of blood T cell repertoires in COVID-19. Trimming shortened V by 9 bases and J by 0 bases, and 15 bases separated the two germline ends. The CDR3 spans 15 residues. The germline gives CDR1 MNHEY, CDR2 SVGAGI. Clones were sequenced by immunoSEQ multiplex PCR, and TCRdb holds only the in-frame ones, with some missing. The sample lists around 200,000 clones, about 87% occurring once. The chain carries TRBV6-5 and TRBJ2-1; D is perhaps TRBD1 (5 bases). The sequence derives from a woman younger than 30 who had recovered from COVID-19. Sequencing input: peripheral blood. The DNA for the CDR3 is TGTGCCAGTCAGGGCGGCTCGAGCTCCTACAATGAGCAGTTCTTC. Amino acid sequence: CASQGGSSSYNEQFF.